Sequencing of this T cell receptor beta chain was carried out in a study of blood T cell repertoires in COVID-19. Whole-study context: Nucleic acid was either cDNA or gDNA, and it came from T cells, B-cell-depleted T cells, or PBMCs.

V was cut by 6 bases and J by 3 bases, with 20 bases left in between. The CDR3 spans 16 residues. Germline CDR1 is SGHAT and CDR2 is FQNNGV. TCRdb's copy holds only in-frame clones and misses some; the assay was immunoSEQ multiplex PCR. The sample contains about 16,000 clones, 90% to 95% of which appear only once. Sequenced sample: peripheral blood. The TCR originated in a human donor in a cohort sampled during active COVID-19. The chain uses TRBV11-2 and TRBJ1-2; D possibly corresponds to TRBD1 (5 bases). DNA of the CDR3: TGTGCCAGCAGTACTCTTAAGACAGTGCCTGACTATGGCTACACCTTC. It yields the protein CASSTLKTVPDYGYTF.